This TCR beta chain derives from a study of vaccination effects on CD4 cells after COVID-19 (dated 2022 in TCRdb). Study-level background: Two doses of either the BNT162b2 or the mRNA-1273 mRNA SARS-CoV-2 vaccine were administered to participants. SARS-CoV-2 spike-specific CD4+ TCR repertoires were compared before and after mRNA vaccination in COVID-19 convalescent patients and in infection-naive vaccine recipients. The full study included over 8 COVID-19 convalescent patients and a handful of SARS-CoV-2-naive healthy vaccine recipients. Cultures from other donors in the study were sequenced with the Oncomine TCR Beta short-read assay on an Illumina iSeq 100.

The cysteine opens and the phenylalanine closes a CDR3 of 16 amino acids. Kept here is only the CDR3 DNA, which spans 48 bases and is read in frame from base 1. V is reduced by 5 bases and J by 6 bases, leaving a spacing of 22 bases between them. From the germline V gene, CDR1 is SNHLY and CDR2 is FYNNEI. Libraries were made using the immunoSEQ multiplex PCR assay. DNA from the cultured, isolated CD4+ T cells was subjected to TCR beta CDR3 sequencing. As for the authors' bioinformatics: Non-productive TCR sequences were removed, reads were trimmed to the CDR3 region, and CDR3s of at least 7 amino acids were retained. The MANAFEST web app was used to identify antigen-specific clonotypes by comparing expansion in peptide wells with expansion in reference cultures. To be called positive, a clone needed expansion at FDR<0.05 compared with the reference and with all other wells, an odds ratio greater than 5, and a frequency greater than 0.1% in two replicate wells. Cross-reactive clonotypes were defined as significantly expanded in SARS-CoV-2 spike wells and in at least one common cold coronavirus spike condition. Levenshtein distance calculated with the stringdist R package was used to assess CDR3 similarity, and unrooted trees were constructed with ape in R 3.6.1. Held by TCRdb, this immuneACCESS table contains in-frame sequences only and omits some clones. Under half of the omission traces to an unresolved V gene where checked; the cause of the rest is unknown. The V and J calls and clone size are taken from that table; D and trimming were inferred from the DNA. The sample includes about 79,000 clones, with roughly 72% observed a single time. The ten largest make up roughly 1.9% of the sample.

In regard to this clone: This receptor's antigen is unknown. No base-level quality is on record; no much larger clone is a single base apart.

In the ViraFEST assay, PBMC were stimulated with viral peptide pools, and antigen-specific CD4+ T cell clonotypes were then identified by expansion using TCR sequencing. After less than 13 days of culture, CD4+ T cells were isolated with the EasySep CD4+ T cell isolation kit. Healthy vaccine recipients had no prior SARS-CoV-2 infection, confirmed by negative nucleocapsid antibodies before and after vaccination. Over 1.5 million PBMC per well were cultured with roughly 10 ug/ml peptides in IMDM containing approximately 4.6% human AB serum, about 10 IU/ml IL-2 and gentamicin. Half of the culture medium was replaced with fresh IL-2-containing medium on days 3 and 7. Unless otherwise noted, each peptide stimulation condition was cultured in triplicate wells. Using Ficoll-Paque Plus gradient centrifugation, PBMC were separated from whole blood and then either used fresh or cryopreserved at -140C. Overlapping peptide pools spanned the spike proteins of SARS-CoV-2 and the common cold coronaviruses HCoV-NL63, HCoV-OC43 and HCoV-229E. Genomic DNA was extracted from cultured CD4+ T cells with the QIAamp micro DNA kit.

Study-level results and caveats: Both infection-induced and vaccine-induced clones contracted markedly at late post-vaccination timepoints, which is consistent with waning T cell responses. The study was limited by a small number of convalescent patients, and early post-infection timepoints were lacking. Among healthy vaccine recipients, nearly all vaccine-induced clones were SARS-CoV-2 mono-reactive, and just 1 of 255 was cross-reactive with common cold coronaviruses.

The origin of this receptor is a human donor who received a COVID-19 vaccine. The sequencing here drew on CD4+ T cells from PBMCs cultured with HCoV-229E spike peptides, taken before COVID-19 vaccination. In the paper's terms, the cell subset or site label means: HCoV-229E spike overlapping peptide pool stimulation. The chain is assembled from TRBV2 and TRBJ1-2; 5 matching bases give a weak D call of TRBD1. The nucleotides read TGTGCCAGCAGTACCCAGGGACTCGCGAAAGGCGATGGCTACACCTTC. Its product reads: CASSTQGLAKGDGYTF.